This TCR beta chain emerged from a study of blood T cell repertoires in COVID-19. Whole-study context: The United States, Italy and Spain supplied acute and convalescent COVID-19 samples. PBMCs, B-cell-depleted T cells, or T cells were the source of the cDNA or gDNA that made up the material.

CDR3 length: 15 residues. Germline CDR1 SGHTA, CDR2 FQGTGA. V shed 1 base and J 8 bases; nucleotides not matched to a gene: 5. Methods used by the authors: Quantification of nucleated cells was approximated via reference gene primer amplification. The table came from immunoSEQ multiplex PCR; TCRdb's copy has only in-frame clones and leaves some out. The V and J calls and clone size were taken over from that table, and D and trimming were inferred from the DNA. The sample has a few hundred thousand clones; around 80% are singletons. This chain links TRBV7-3 with TRBJ2-1, with TRBD2 identical over 10 bases. Source material: peripheral blood. This sequence originates from a woman aged 40 to 55 who had recovered from COVID-19. The CDR3 protein is CASSLSGTSAHEQFF. CDR3 bases: TGTGCCAGCAGCTTAAGCGGGACTAGCGCCCATGAGCAGTTCTTC.